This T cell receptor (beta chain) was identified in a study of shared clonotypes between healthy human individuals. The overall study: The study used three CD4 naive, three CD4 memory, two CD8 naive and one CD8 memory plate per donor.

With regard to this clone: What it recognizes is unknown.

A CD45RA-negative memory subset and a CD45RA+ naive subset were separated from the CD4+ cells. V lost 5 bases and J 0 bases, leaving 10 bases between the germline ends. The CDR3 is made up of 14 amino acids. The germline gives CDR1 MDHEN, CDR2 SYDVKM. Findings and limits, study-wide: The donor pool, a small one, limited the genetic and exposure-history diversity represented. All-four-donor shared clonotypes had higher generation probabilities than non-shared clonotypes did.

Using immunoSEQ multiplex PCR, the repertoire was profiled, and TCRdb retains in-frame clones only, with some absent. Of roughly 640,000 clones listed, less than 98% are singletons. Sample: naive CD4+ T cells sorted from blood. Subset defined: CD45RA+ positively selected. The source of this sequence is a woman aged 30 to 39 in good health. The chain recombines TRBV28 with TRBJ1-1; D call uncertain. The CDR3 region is CASSQQLMNTEAFF. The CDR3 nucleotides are TGTGCCAGCAGTCAGCAGTTAATGAACACTGAAGCTTTCTTT.